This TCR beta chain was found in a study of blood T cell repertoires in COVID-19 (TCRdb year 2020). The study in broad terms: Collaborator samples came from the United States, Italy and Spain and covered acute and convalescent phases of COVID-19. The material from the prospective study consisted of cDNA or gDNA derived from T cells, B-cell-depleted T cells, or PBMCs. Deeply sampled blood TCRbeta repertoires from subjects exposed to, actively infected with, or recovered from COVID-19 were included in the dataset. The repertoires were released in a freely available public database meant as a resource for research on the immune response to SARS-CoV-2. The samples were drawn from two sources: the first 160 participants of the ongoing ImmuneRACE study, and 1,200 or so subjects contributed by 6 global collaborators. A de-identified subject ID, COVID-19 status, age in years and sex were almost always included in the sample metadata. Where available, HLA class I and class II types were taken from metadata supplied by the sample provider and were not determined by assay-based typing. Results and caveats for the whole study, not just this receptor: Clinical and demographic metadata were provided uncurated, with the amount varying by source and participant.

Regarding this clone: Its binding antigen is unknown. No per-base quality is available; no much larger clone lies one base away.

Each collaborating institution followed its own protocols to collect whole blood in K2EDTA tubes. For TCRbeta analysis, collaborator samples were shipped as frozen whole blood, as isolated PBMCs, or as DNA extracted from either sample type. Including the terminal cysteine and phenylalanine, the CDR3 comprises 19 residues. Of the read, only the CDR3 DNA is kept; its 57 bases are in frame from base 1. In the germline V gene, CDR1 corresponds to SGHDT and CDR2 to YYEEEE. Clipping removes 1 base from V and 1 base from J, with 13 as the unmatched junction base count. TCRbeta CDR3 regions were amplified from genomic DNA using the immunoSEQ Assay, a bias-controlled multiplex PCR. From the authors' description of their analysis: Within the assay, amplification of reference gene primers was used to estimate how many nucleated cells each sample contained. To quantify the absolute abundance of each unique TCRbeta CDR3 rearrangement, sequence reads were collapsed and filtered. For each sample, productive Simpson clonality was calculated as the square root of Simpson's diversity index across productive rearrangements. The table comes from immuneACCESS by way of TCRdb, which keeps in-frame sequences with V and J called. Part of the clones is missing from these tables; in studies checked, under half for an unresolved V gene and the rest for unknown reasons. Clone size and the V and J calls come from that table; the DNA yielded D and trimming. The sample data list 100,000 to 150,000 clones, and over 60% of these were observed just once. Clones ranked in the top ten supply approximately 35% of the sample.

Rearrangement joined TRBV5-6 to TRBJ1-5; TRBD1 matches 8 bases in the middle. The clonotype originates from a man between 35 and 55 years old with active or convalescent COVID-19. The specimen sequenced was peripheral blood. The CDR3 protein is CASSLKGRGLNRSNQPQHF. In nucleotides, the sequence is TGTGCCAGCAGCTTGAAGGGCAGGGGGCTTAATCGGAGCAATCAGCCCCAGCATTTT.